This entry describes one T cell receptor beta chain. At the DNA level, this CDR3 is encoded by other sequences in the same sample as well. Germline-derived CDR1 and CDR2 are SGHRS and YFSETQ. The CDR3 loop spans 11 amino acids. V lost 0 bases, J lost 5 bases, and 1 base lay in between. This sample is part of a study of Tregs in tolerant kidney transplant recipients. The table came from immunoSEQ multiplex PCR; TCRdb's copy has only in-frame clones and leaves some out. The sample shows roughly 120,000 clones, 85% to 95% of them seen only once. The chain has TRBV5-1 and TRBJ2-3; D not resolved. Source material: CD4+ T cells from blood. The sequence was obtained from a human donor in good health. The DNA of the CDR3 is TGCGCCAGCAGCTTGGAAGATACGCAGTATTTT. Translated, it gives CASSLEDTQYF.